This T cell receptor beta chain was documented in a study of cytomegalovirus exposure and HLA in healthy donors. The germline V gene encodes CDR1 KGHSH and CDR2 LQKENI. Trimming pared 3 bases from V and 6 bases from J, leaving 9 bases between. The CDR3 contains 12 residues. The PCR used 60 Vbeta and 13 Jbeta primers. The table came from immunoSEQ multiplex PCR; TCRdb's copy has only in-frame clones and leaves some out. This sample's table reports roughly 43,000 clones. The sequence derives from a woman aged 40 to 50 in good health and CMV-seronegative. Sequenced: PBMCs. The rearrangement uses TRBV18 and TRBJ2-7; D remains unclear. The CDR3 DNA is TGTGCCAGCTCACCTACGTTGGCCGAGCAGTACTTC. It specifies CASSPTLAEQYF.